A single sample is the source of the 7 T cell receptor beta chains below, sequenced in a study of graft-versus-host responses after intestinal transplantation. Assay: immunoSEQ multiplex PCR; the TCRdb copy retains only in-frame clones and omits some. The sample contains tens of thousands of clones, approximately 94% of which appear only once. For these receptors, no antigen is known. Sample: unstimulated CD4+ T cells sorted from spleen or lymph node cells, taken before transplant. Receptor source: a human donor who was the organ donor for an intestinal transplant.

The gene calls are TRBV5-1 and TRBJ2-7; possibly TRBD2 for D (7 bases). CDR3 length: 15 amino acids. The V gene lost 4 bases and the J gene lost 6 bases, with 20 bases spanning the gap. Germline assignment: CDR1 SGHRS and CDR2 YFSETQ. DNA for the CDR3: TGCGCCAGCAGCCCGGCATTGGGAGGGGACATCGAGCAGTACTTC. It yields the protein CASSPALGGDIEQYF.

The chain links TRBV6-1 to TRBJ1-1; TRBD1 might be the D (6 bases). V was pared by 6 bases and J by 6 bases, with 14 bases between. Germline-derived CDR1 and CDR2 are MNHNS and SASEGT. The CDR3 sequence is 13 residues long. CDR3 nucleotides: TGTGCCAGCAGCCAAACAGGGAGGCCTGAAGCTTTCTTT. Translated: CASSQTGRPEAFF.

The V gene is TRBV6-5, the J gene TRBJ2-7, with D tentatively TRBD1 or TRBD2 (5 bases each). The V and J ends lost 6 bases and 3 bases respectively, with 15 bases between them. This CDR3 has 14 residues. Per germline, CDR1 MNHEY and CDR2 SVGAGI. CDR3 sequence reads: CASREVGGIYEQYF. For the CDR3, the DNA is TGTGCCAGCAGGGAAGTTGGGGGAATCTACGAGCAGTACTTC.

The chain employs TRBV9 and TRBJ2-2, with 8 bases matching TRBD1. The CDR3 has 14 residues. The germline V gene encodes CDR1 SGDLS and CDR2 YYNGEE. Germline trimming cut 2 bases from V and 5 bases from J; bases unmatched to any gene: 2. The CDR3: CASSVQGATGELFF. CDR3 bases: TGTGCCAGCAGCGTTCAGGGGGCGACCGGGGAGCTGTTTTTT.

The chain recombines TRBV5-1 with TRBJ2-7; 11 nucleotides match TRBD2. Per the germline V gene, CDR1 is SGHRS and CDR2 is YFSETQ. The CDR3 is made up of 16 amino acids. With V trimmed by 4 bases and J by 1 base, 7 bases remained unmatched. CDR3 nucleotides: TGCGCCAGCAGCCGAGGACTAGCGGGCATGTCCTACGAGCAGTACTTC. Amino acid sequence: CASSRGLAGMSYEQYF.

The rearrangement joins TRBV28 to TRBJ1-4, with D perhaps matching TRBD1 (5 bases). Per the germline V gene, CDR1 is MDHEN and CDR2 is SYDVKM. Trimming removed 6 bases from V and 8 bases from J, with 25 bases in between. The length of the CDR3 is 17 residues. This chain's CDR3 is CASRPIIRTTLGEKLFF. The DNA of the CDR3 is TGTGCCAGCAGGCCGATAATCCGGACAACCCTTGGGGAAAAACTGTTTTTT.

The chain employs TRBV5-1 and TRBJ2-2; TRBD1 is a possible D gene (5 bases). The V gene lost 0 bases and the J gene lost 2 bases, with 5 bases spanning the gap. Germline V gives CDR1 SGHRS, CDR2 YFSETQ. The CDR3 runs 14 residues. CDR3 sequence reads: CASSLGTNTGELFF. The DNA of the CDR3 is TGCGCCAGCAGCTTGGGGACAAACACCGGGGAGCTGTTTTTT.